The sequence of this T cell receptor (beta chain) was determined in a study of T cells after posttransplantation cyclophosphamide. Overall study findings and caveats: After PTCy, TRB diversity resembled that of CNI/methotrexate controls.

This clone was seen many times. The antigen remains unidentified. Treatment was busulfan-fludarabine conditioning, a marrow graft, and cyclophosphamide on days +3 and +4. Sequencing was performed with immunoSEQ multiplex PCR; in TCRdb, only in-frame clones are kept and a portion is missing. This sample has about 3,100 clones, each found more than once. Trimming removed 6 bases from V and 4 bases from J; junction bases left unmatched: 7. The CDR3 runs to 14 residues. Germline values: CDR1 LNHDA, CDR2 SQIVND (reference sequence). This sequence was found in a female patient in her 40s who received an allogeneic stem cell transplant from a related donor, was CMV-positive, and had no GVHD. The graft donor may have contributed some T cells. The chain uses TRBV19 and TRBJ1-2, with 8 positions matching TRBD1. Sample: PBMCs, taken 84 days after allogeneic stem cell transplant with posttransplant cyclophosphamide. CDR3 in amino acids: CASSGQGFRYGYTF. The CDR3 DNA reads TGTGCCAGTAGCGGACAGGGTTTTCGCTATGGCTACACCTTC.